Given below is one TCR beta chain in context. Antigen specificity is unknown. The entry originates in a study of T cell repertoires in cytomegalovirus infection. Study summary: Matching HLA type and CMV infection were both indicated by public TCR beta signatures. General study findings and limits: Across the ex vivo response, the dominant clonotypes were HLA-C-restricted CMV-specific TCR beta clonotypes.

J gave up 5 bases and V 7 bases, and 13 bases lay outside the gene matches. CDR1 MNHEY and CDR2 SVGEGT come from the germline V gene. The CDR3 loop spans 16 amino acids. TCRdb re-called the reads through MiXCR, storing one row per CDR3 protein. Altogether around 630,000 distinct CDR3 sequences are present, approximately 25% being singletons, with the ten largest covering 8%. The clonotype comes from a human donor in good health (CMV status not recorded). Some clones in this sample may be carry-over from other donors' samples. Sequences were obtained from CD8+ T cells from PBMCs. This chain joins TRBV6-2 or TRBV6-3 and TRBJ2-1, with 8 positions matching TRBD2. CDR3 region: CASTQTIGGGNNEQFF. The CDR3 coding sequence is TGTGCCAGCACTCAAACTATCGGCGGGGGGAACAATGAGCAGTTCTTC.